Below are 14 T cell receptor beta chains sequenced from a single sample in a study of neurological immune-mediated disorders. TCRdb analysed the 5' RACE reads with MiXCR anew, one entry per CDR3 protein. The table includes 66,000 or so distinct CDR3 sequences, 4.5% detected once. Sequences were obtained from PBMCs. The receptors were gathered from a man in his thirties or forties with multiple sclerosis.

This clonotype was observed many times. The chain links TRBV6-6 to TRBJ2-7; 11 bases are a match to TRBD1. Germline V gives CDR1 MNHNY, CDR2 SVGAGI (reference sequence). The CDR3 sequence is 15 residues long. Germline trimming cut 6 bases from V and 4 bases from J; bases unmatched to any gene: 8. CDR3 bases: TGTGCCAGCAGACCGAACCGGGACAGGGGGTACGAGCAGTACTTC. It yields the protein CASRPNRDRGYEQYF.

This clonotype was picked up a small number of times. The chain joins TRBV14 to TRBJ2-4; D remains unclear. From germline, CDR1 is SGHDN and CDR2 FVKESK. Trimming shortened V by 3 bases and J by 0 bases, and 12 bases separated the two germline ends. The CDR3 sequence is 16 residues long. The CDR3 reads CASSQTTTLAKNIQYF. The DNA for the CDR3 is TGTGCCAGCAGCCAGACAACCACCCTAGCCAAAAACATTCAGTACTTC.

This clonotype has only a few counts. V and J are TRBV5-1 and TRBJ1-4; D might be TRBD1 (6 bases). Germline loops: CDR1 SGHRS, CDR2 YFSETQ. The CDR3 consists of 13 residues. V lost 0 bases, J lost 8 bases, and 8 bases lay in between. The CDR3 region has the DNA TGCGCCAGCAGCTTGGGACAGGCAGAAAAACTGTTTTTT. Amino acids: CASSLGQAEKLFF.

This clonotype has at least ten counts. The chain couples TRBV10-3 to TRBJ2-7; TRBD1 matches at 9 bases. Germline V gene sequence: CDR1 ENHRY, CDR2 SYGVKD. After removal of 3 bases from V and 4 bases from J, the junction contained 4 bases not matched to a gene. The CDR3 consists of 14 residues. The CDR3 region has the DNA TGTGCCATCAGTGACGTGGACAGGGGATACGAGCAGTACGTC. It codes for CAISDVDRGYEQYV.

This clonotype appeared many times. The CDR3 is CASSESLGGPNTEAFF. The CDR3, as DNA: TGCGCCAGCAGTGAGTCATTGGGGGGCCCGAACACTGAAGCTTTCTTT. V and J are TRBV10-2 and TRBJ1-1, with a tentative D call TRBD1 (6 bases). Between the trimmed V and J ends, which lost 0 bases and 1 base, there was a span of 12 bases. Germline CDR1 WSHSY, CDR2 SAAADI. This CDR3 comprises 16 residues.

This clonotype was observed at least ten times. This chain connects TRBV27 to TRBJ1-2, with unresolved D. V gave up 6 bases and J gave up 4 bases, with 18 bases separating them. CDR1 and CDR2 from the germline V gene are MNHEY and SMNVEV (reference sequence). The CDR3 totals 15 residues. The CDR3 DNA reads TGTGCCAGCAGACCCTCCGGGAGAGTCGGCTATGGCTACACCTTC. Residues: CASRPSGRVGYGYTF.

This clonotype was seen repeatedly, ten times or more. The CDR3 loop is CASSLRRPLTYGYTF. The CDR3 DNA follows: TGTGCCAGCAGCTTGCGCAGACCCCTTACTTATGGCTACACCTTC. The rearrangement joins TRBV5-6 to TRBJ1-2; D unclear. Germline CDR1 SGHDT, CDR2 YYEEEE. The CDR3 extends over 15 amino acids. V gave up 1 base and J gave up 5 bases, with 15 bases separating them.

This sequence joins TRBV20-1 and TRBJ2-7; maybe TRBD2 (5 bases). The CDR3 covers 12 residues. The germline V gene has CDR1 DFQATT and CDR2 SNEGSKA (reference sequence). V lost 1 base and J lost 7, with 11 bases in between. CDR3 nucleotide sequence: TGCAGTGCTAGAGGGCGGGCATCTGAGCAGTACTTC. Encoded protein: CSARGRASEQYF.

The V and J genes are TRBV20-1 and TRBJ2-1; D possibly corresponds to TRBD2 (6 bases). CDR3 length: 14 amino acids. Per the germline V gene, CDR1 is DFQATT and CDR2 is SNEGSKA (reference sequence). V lost 6 bases and J lost 8, with 20 bases in between. In DNA form, the CDR3 reads TGCAGTGCCCTGGGACTTTTTAGCTCCCATGAGCAGTTCTTC. Amino acids: CSALGLFSSHEQFF.

In its sample, this clonotype was seen a few times. CDR3 sequence: CASSLVQGAFF. CDR3 sequence (DNA): TGTGCCAGCAGCTTAGTCCAGGGAGCTTTCTTT. The chain is built from TRBV7-9 and TRBJ1-1; a weak D match, TRBD1 (5 bases). Per the germline V gene, CDR1 is SEHNR and CDR2 is FQNEAQ (reference sequence). The CDR3 runs to 11 residues. The V end was cut by 1 base, the J end by 10 bases, with 7 bases between. The full variable domain, with the rest looked up from reference TRBV7-9 and TRBJ1-1, is DTGVSQNPRHKITKRGQNVTFRCDPISEHNRLYWYRQTLGQGPEFLTYFQNEAQLEKSRLLSDRFSAERPKGSFSTLEIQRTEQGDSAMYLCASSLVQGAFFGQGTRLTVV.

This clonotype was detected many times. This rearrangement joins TRBV12-3 or TRBV12-4 to TRBJ1-1; D not certain. V was clipped by 5 bases and J by 4 bases, with 17 bases between them. The CDR3 runs 15 residues. CDR3: CASSRPLSRVTEAFF. The CDR3 coding sequence is TGTGCCAGCAGTCGCCCCTTATCACGGGTCACTGAAGCTTTCTTT.

The rearrangement joins TRBV12-2 to TRBJ2-1; the table assigns TRBD2, which was not confirmed against the DNA. TRBV12-2 is deemed a pseudogene. The CDR3 extends over 17 amino acids. The CDR3 region has the DNA TGTGCAAGTCGCTTAGAGTTAGCGGGGGGGCCGGGGAATGAGCAGTTCTTC. Protein sequence: CASRLELAGGPGNEQFF.

This clonotype was seen at least ten times. The chain combines TRBV20-1 with TRBJ2-2, with D unclear. The CDR3 has 14 residues. Germline CDR1 DFQATT, CDR2 SNEGSKA (reference sequence). Trimming pared 5 bases from V and 1 base from J, leaving 11 bases between. In DNA form, the CDR3 reads TGCAGTGCTCCCAAAATAGGGAACACCGGGGAGCTGTTTTTT. This translates into CSAPKIGNTGELFF.

This clonotype was counted ten times or more. This chain connects TRBV6-6 to TRBJ1-2; no clear D gene. The CDR3 is made up of 12 amino acids. The V and J ends lost 8 bases and 7 bases respectively, with 14 bases between them. In germline, CDR1 is MNHNY, CDR2 SVGAGI (reference sequence). As DNA, the CDR3 is TGTGCCAGCGGACGTGCGGCCACTGGCTACACCTTC. Protein sequence: CASGRAATGYTF.